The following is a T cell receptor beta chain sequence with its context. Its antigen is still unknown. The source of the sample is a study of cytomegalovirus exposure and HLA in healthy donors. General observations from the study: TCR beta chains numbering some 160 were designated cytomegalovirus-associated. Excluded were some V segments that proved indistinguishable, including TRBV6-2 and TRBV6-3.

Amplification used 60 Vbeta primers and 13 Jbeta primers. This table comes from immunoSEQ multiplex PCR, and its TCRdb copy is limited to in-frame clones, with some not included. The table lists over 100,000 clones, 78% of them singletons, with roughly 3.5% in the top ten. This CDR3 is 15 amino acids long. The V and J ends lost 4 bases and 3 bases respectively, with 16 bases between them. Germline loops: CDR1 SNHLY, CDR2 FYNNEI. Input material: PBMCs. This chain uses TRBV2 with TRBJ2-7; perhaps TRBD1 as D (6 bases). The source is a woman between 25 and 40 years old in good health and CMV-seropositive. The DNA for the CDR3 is TGTGCCAGCAGTGGACTTCTGACAGGTAACTACGAGCAGTACTTC. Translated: CASSGLLTGNYEQYF.